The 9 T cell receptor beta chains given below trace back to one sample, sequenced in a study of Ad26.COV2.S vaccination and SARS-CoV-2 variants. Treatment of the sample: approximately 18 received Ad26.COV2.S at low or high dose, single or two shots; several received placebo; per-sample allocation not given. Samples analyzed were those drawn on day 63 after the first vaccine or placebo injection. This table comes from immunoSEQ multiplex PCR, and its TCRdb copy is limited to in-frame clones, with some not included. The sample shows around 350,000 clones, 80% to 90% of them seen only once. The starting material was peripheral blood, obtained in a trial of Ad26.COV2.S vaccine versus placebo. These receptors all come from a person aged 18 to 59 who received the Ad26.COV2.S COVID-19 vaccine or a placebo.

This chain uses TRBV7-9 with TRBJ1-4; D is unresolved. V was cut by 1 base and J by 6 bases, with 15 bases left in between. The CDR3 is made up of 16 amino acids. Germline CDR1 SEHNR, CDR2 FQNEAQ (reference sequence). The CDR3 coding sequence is TGTGCCAGCAGCTTAGTTGTGAGTGGGAGGGATGAAAAACTGTTTTTT. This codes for CASSLVVSGRDEKLFF.

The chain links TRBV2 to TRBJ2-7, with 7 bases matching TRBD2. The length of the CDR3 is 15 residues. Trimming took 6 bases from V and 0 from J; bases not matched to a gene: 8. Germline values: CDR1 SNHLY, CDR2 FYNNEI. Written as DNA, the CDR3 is TGTGCCAGCAGCGTCGGGCGGGGGAGCTCCTACGAGCAGTACTTC. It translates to CASSVGRGSSYEQYF.

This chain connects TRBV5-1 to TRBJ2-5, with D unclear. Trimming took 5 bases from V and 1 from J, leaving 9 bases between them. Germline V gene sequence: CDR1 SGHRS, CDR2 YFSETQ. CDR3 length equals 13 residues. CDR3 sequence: CASREMGQETQYF. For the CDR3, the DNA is TGCGCCAGCAGGGAGATGGGCCAAGAGACCCAGTACTTC.

The CDR3 is CASSLLGQGATGELFF. DNA of the CDR3: TGTGCCAGCAGCTTACTCGGTCAGGGGGCCACCGGGGAGCTGTTTTTT. V usage is TRBV5-6 and J usage is TRBJ2-2, with 8 bases lining up with TRBD1. Germline values: CDR1 SGHDT, CDR2 YYEEEE. Germline trimming cut 2 bases from V and 4 bases from J; bases unmatched to any gene: 7. The CDR3 is 16 amino acids.

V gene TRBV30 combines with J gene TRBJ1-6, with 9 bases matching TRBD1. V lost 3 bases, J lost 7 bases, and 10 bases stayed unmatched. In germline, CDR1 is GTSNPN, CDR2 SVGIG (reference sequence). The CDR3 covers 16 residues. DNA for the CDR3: TGTGCCTGGAGCCCAGTTTCGACAGGGGGGAATTCACCCCTCCACTTT. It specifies CAWSPVSTGGNSPLHF.

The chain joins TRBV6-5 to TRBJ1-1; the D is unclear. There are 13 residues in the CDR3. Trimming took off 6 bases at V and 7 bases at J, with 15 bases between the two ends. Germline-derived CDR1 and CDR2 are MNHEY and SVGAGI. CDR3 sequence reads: CASSALIRNEAFF. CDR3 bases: TGTGCCAGCAGCGCCCTGATAAGGAATGAAGCTTTCTTT.

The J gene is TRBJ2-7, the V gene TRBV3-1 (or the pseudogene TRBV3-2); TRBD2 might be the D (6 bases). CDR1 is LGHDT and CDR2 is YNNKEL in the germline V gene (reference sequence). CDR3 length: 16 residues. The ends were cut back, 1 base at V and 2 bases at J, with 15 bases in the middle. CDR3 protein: CASSQAARGRPYEQYF. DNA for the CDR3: TGTGCCAGCAGCCAAGCCGCCCGGGGGAGACCCTACGAGCAGTACTTC.

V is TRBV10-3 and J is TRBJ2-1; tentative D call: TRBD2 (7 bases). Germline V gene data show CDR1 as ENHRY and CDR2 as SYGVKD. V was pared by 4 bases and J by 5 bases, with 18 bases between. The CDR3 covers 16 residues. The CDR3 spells CAISVVGAGVNNEQFF. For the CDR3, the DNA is TGTGCCATCAGTGTAGTGGGGGCGGGAGTTAACAATGAGCAGTTCTTC.

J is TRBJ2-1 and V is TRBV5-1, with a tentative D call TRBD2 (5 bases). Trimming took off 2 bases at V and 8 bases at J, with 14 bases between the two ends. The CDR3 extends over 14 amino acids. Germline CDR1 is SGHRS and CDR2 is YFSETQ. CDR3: CASSFLGVRDEQFF. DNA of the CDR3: TGCGCCAGCAGCTTCCTCGGGGTGAGGGATGAGCAGTTCTTC.